This TCR beta chain was sequenced for a study of blood T cell repertoires in COVID-19. CDR3 length equals 13 residues. The V and J ends lost 1 base and 8 bases, in that order; junction bases with no gene match: 2. In germline, CDR1 is SGHTA, CDR2 FQGNSA. Sequencing was performed with immunoSEQ multiplex PCR; in TCRdb, only in-frame clones are kept and a portion is missing. The sample includes fewer than 300,000 clones, 81% of them seen just once. The TCR originated in a woman aged 60-75 years with active or convalescent COVID-19. This chain joins TRBV7-2 and TRBJ2-4, with 7 positions matching TRBD1. Sequenced material: peripheral blood. This CDR3 is CASSLGQGDIQYF. The CDR3 region has the DNA TGTGCCAGCAGCTTAGGGCAGGGGGACATTCAGTACTTC. The full variable domain, with the rest looked up from reference TRBV7-2 and TRBJ2-4, is GAGVSQSPSNKVTEKGKDVELRCDPISGHTALYWYRQSLGQGLEFLIYFQGNSAPDKSGLPSDRFSAERTGGSVSTLTIQRTQQEDSAVYLCASSLGQGDIQYFGAGTRLSVL.